The rows below give T cell receptor beta chains drawn from one sample of a study of CD8 T cells in Susac syndrome. TCRdb processed the immunoSEQ multiplex PCR reads anew with MiXCR; each CDR3 protein has one entry. The sample has around 150,000 distinct CDR3 sequences, roughly 94% seen once. Sequenced: CD4+ T cells from PBMCs. These receptor sequences come from a human donor with multiple sclerosis. Both conserved end residues are part of each CDR3. Each record gives: D gene, clone size, J gene, V gene, CDR3 DNA, CDR3 protein. D genes are given only for firm matches. A row's size may be missing; if present it is once, few, many or a size class.

D gene: .
clone size: .
J gene: TRBJ1-2
V gene: TRBV19
CDR3 DNA: TGTGCCAGTAGTATTACGACCGCAGGGCCCGCGAGGGGCTACACCTTC
CDR3 protein: CASSITTAGPARGYTF

D gene: TRBD1
clone size: .
J gene: TRBJ1-2
V gene: TRBV7-9
CDR3 DNA: TGTGCCAGCAGCTTGGGTGGAGGGGGCGGCTATGGCTACACCTTC
CDR3 protein: CASSLGGGGGYGYTF

D gene: TRBD1
clone size: .
J gene: TRBJ2-5
V gene: TRBV20-1
CDR3 DNA: TGCAGTGCTAATGACAGGGAAGAGACCCAGTACTTC
CDR3 protein: CSANDREETQYF

D gene: .
clone size: .
J gene: TRBJ2-7
V gene: TRBV20-1
CDR3 DNA: TGCAGTGCCGGGAAAGGGGAATACGAGCAGTACTTC
CDR3 protein: CSAGKGEYEQYF

D gene: .
clone size: .
J gene: TRBJ2-7
V gene: TRBV7-2
CDR3 DNA: TGTGCCAGCAGCTTAGGGGTGGCCTACGAGCAGTACTTC
CDR3 protein: CASSLGVAYEQYF

D gene: TRBD1
clone size: .
J gene: TRBJ1-5
V gene: TRBV20-1
CDR3 DNA: TGCAGTGCCCAGACAGGGGGAGAGGGACCCCAGCATTTT
CDR3 protein: CSAQTGGEGPQHF

D gene: .
clone size: .
J gene: TRBJ2-7
V gene: TRBV20-1
CDR3 DNA: TGCAGTGCTAGAAAGGGCTATCCATACGAGCAGTACTTC
CDR3 protein: CSARKGYPYEQYF

D gene: .
clone size: .
J gene: TRBJ2-7
V gene: TRBV11-2
CDR3 DNA: TGTGCCAGCAGCTTAGATAAGCGAAGCTCCTACGAGCAGTACTTC
CDR3 protein: CASSLDKRSSYEQYF

D gene: .
clone size: .
J gene: TRBJ1-1
V gene: TRBV30
CDR3 DNA: TGTGCCTGGAACAGGGTTTTGAACACTGAAGCTTTCTTT
CDR3 protein: CAWNRVLNTEAFF

D gene: .
clone size: .
J gene: TRBJ2-2
V gene: TRBV9
CDR3 DNA: TGTGCCAGCAAGCGGACAGCGAACACCGGGGAGCTGTTTTTT
CDR3 protein: CASKRTANTGELFF

D gene: .
clone size: once
J gene: TRBJ1-1
V gene: TRBV7-6
CDR3 DNA: TGTGCCAGCAGCTCCGTTTGGTCAGGGACGAACACTGAAGCTTTCTTT
CDR3 protein: CASSSVWSGTNTEAFF

D gene: .
clone size: .
J gene: TRBJ1-4
V gene: TRBV7-3
CDR3 DNA: TGTGCCAGCAGCGAACAGGGAGGCAATGAAAAACTGTTTTTT
CDR3 protein: CASSEQGGNEKLFF

D gene: TRBD1
clone size: once
J gene: TRBJ2-2
V gene: TRBV10-3
CDR3 DNA: TGTGCCATCCGGGGACAGGCGAACGGGGAGCTGTTTTTT
CDR3 protein: CAIRGQANGELFF

D gene: .
clone size: .
J gene: TRBJ2-5
V gene: TRBV28
CDR3 DNA: TGTGCCAGCAGCTATATCGAAGGCTGGGGGACCCAGTACTTC
CDR3 protein: CASSYIEGWGTQYF

D gene: .
clone size: .
J gene: TRBJ2-4
V gene: TRBV12-3/TRBV12-4
CDR3 DNA: TGTGCCAGCAGTTTTGGGGGGAAAAACATTCAGTACTTC
CDR3 protein: CASSFGGKNIQYF

D gene: .
clone size: few
J gene: TRBJ2-5
V gene: TRBV19
CDR3 DNA: TGTGCCAGTAGTCTTCAGGGGTACCAAGAGACCCAGTACTTC
CDR3 protein: CASSLQGYQETQYF

D gene: .
clone size: .
J gene: TRBJ1-2
V gene: TRBV7-2
CDR3 DNA: TGTGCCAGCAGCTCGAGGACCGACGCTCGAGGCTACACCTTC
CDR3 protein: CASSSRTDARGYTF

D gene: .
clone size: .
J gene: TRBJ1-3
V gene: TRBV18
CDR3 DNA: TGTGCCAGCTCAGCGCCAAATTCAGGGGCTAGACCTGGAAACACCATATATTTT
CDR3 protein: CASSAPNSGARPGNTIYF